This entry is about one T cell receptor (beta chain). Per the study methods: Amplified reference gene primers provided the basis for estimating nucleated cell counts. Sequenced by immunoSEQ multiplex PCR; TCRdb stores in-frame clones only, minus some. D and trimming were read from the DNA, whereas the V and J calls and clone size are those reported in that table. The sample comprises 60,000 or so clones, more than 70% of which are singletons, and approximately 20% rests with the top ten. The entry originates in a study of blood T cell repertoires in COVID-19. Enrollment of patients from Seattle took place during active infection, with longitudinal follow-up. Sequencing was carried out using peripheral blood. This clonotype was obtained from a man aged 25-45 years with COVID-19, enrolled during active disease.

The CDR3 DNA sequence: TGTGCCTGGAGTGTACAAGATCGGGGTAGAGCTTTCTTT. Its translation: CAWSVQDRGRAFF. The chain carries TRBV30 and TRBJ1-1, with unresolved D. The V gene lost 0 bases and the J gene lost 10 bases, with 15 bases spanning the gap. CDR3 length equals 13 residues. Germline-derived CDR1 and CDR2 are GTSNPN and SVGIG (reference sequence).